Presented here are 31 T cell receptor beta chains from one specimen sequenced in a study of blood T cell repertoires in COVID-19. Repertoires were generated with immunoSEQ multiplex PCR, while TCRdb's copy carries only in-frame clones and drops some. The data contain under 150,000 clones, roughly 84% of them singletons. Input material: peripheral blood. These receptors all stem from a woman aged 55-75 years with acute or convalescent COVID-19.

The chain links TRBV5-6 to TRBJ2-7, with TRBD1 identical over 8 bases. Trimming cost V 5 bases and J 0 bases; bases outside gene matches: 4. The germline gives CDR1 SGHDT, CDR2 YYEEEE. The CDR3 sequence is 14 residues long. This CDR3 is CASSQTGDSYEQYF. The DNA of the CDR3 is TGTGCCAGCAGTCAGACAGGGGACTCCTACGAGCAGTACTTC.

This chain uses TRBV30 with TRBJ1-2; D ambiguous. Germline CDR1 reads GTSNPN; CDR2 reads SVGIG (reference sequence). The CDR3 has 13 residues. The ends were cut back, 4 bases at V and 3 bases at J, with 12 bases in the middle. As DNA, the CDR3 is TGTGCCTGGACTTTGGGCATCTACTATGGCTACACCTTC. Residues: CAWTLGIYYGYTF.

The V gene is TRBV14, the J gene TRBJ2-2, with D perhaps matching TRBD1 (6 bases). From germline, CDR1 is SGHDN and CDR2 FVKESK. The CDR3 sequence is 13 residues long. V lost 5 bases to trimming and J lost 6 bases, with 10 bases between them. The CDR3: CASSLQGPGELFF. In DNA, the CDR3 is TGTGCCAGCAGCTTACAGGGTCCCGGGGAGCTGTTTTTT.

The V gene is TRBV18, the J gene TRBJ1-2, with 7 bases matching TRBD1. After removal of 6 bases from V and 4 bases from J, the junction contained 2 bases not matched to a gene. From germline, CDR1 is KGHSH and CDR2 LQKENI. The CDR3 spans 12 residues. The CDR3 bases are TGTGCCAGCTCGCGACAGGGCTATGGCTACACCTTC. Residues: CASSRQGYGYTF.

This CDR3 reads CASSRREGGYTF. The CDR3 DNA sequence: TGTGCCAGCTCTCGCCGGGAGGGCGGCTACACCTTC. The chain is built from TRBV18 and TRBJ1-2; no clear D gene. Trimming pared 6 bases from V and 8 bases from J, leaving 13 bases between. The CDR3 has 12 residues. Germline CDR1 KGHSH, CDR2 LQKENI.

The J gene is TRBJ2-6, the V gene TRBV7-2; 12 nucleotides agree with TRBD2. The CDR3 extends over 17 amino acids. The germline V gene has CDR1 SGHTA and CDR2 FQGNSA. The V segment lost 5 bases and the J segment 5 bases; nucleotides outside the gene matches: 7. CDR3 sequence reads: CASSLTSGRGRANVLTF. CDR3 nucleotide sequence: TGTGCCAGCAGCCTGACTAGCGGGAGAGGTAGGGCCAACGTCCTGACTTTC. The whole variable domain, remainder taken from reference TRBV7-2 and TRBJ2-6, is GAGVSQSPSNKVTEKGKDVELRCDPISGHTALYWYRQSLGQGLEFLIYFQGNSAPDKSGLPSDRFSAERTGGSVSTLTIQRTQQEDSAVYLCASSLTSGRGRANVLTFGAGSRLTVL.

This clone was seen once. The chain recombines TRBV2 with TRBJ2-7; 7 bases line up with TRBD2. The CDR3 contains 17 residues. Trimming cost V 6 bases and J 1 base; bases outside gene matches: 15. The germline V gene encodes CDR1 SNHLY and CDR2 FYNNEI. The CDR3 spells CASSLMGGEHPSYEQYF. CDR3 DNA: TGTGCCAGCAGCCTAATGGGGGGGGAGCACCCTTCCTACGAGCAGTACTTC.

The chain couples TRBV29-1 to TRBJ2-2, with TRBD2 matching 7 bases. Germline V gives CDR1 SQVTM, CDR2 ANQGSEA. The V and J ends lost 6 bases and 2 bases, in that order; junction bases with no gene match: 9. This CDR3 spans 15 amino acids. The CDR3 loop is CSVSLAGVNTGELFF. CDR3 in DNA: TGCAGCGTGTCCTTGGCGGGAGTTAACACCGGGGAGCTGTTTTTT.

The chain employs TRBV2 and TRBJ1-1, with D uncertain. This CDR3 has 11 residues. The germline V and J ends were trimmed by 6 bases and 1 base, with 3 bases remaining between them. Germline V lookup: CDR1 SNHLY, CDR2 FYNNEI. The chain's CDR3 is CASRANTEAFF. The CDR3 DNA follows: TGTGCCAGCAGAGCGAACACTGAAGCTTTCTTT.

The chain recombines TRBV5-1 with TRBJ1-6; tentatively, D is TRBD1 (5 bases). Trimming removed 0 bases from V and 10 bases from J, with 17 bases in between. Germline-derived CDR1 and CDR2 are SGHRS and YFSETQ. This CDR3 is 16 amino acids long. CDR3 residues: CASSLAQGRTSSPLHF. Here the CDR3 DNA reads TGCGCCAGCAGCTTGGCCCAGGGCAGGACTAGCTCACCCCTCCACTTT.

This clone came up once. The J gene is TRBJ1-2, the V gene TRBV24-1; 8 bases line up with TRBD1. CDR3 length equals 14 residues. The germline gives CDR1 KGHDR, CDR2 SFDVKD. V trimming: 4 bases; J trimming: 7 bases; junction bases outside the gene matches: 7. This CDR3 is CATSEPTGVGGYTF. In DNA, the CDR3 is TGTGCCACCAGTGAGCCGACAGGGGTTGGTGGCTACACCTTC.

This chain uses TRBV15 with TRBJ2-1; D is ambiguous. The germline CDR1 and CDR2 sequences are LNHNV and YYDKDF (reference sequence). This CDR3 comprises 20 residues. Trimming removed 2 bases from V and 0 bases from J, with 23 bases in between. This CDR3 reads CATSRSTSRVAFGSYNEQFF. The CDR3 nucleotides are TGTGCCACCAGCAGATCAACTTCTAGAGTCGCGTTTGGCTCCTACAATGAGCAGTTCTTC. The whole variable domain, filled in from reference TRBV15 and TRBJ2-1, reads DAMVIQNPRYQVTQFGKPVTLSCSQTLNHNVMYWYQQKSSQAPKLLFHYYDKDFNNEADTPDNFQSRRPNTSFCFLDIRSPGLGDTAMYLCATSRSTSRVAFGSYNEQFFGPGTRLTVL.

This chain connects TRBV10-2 to TRBJ1-1; D is undetermined. Germline V gives CDR1 WSHSY, CDR2 SAAADI. The ends were cut back, 6 bases at V and 3 bases at J, with 8 bases in the middle. The CDR3 runs to 12 residues. For the CDR3, the DNA is TGCGCCAGCAGCGTTCCGGACACTGAAGCTTTCTTT. Translated, it gives CASSVPDTEAFF.

The chain employs TRBV18 and TRBJ1-2; D is perhaps TRBD1 (5 bases). The CDR3 is 16 residues long. CDR1 is KGHSH and CDR2 is LQKENI in the germline V gene. With 0 bases removed from V and 2 bases from J, the gap between germline ends came to 13 bases. The CDR3 DNA reads TGTGCCAGCTCACCACCCTCCGCCAACAGGAACTATGGCTACACCTTC. Translated: CASSPPSANRNYGYTF.

V and J are TRBV10-3 and TRBJ2-1, with 10 bases fitting TRBD1. The CDR3 is 15 amino acids. Trimming cost V 5 bases and J 15 bases; bases outside gene matches: 16. Germline values: CDR1 ENHRY, CDR2 SYGVKD. The CDR3 sequence is CAISKSHTETGGTFF. The DNA for the CDR3 is TGTGCCATCAGTAAAAGCCATACCGAGACAGGGGGCACGTTCTTC.

Comment on this clone: At one boundary the junction diverges from the germline segment, which might be a read error. The chain recombines TRBV6-1 with TRBJ1-2, with a possible D match to TRBD1 (6 bases). There are 13 residues in the CDR3. CDR1 is MNHNS and CDR2 is SASEGT in the germline V gene. This CDR3 is CASSQAGDYGYTF. The CDR3 bases are TGTGCCAGCAGTCAAGCAGGGGACTATGGCTACACCTTC.

This clone has only one observation. CDR3 in amino acids: CASSGAGYNEQFF. CDR3 DNA: TGCGCCAGCAGCGGGGCCGGATACAATGAGCAGTTCTTC. The rearrangement joins TRBV5-1 to TRBJ2-1, with D tentatively TRBD1 (5 bases). Germline-derived CDR1 and CDR2 are SGHRS and YFSETQ. The length of the CDR3 is 13 residues. The V and J ends lost 4 bases and 4 bases respectively, with 9 bases between them.

The J gene is TRBJ1-2, the V gene TRBV27; 9 bases agree with TRBD1. Trimming cost V 5 bases and J 7 bases; bases outside gene matches: 14. CDR3 length: 16 residues. From germline, CDR1 is MNHEY and CDR2 SMNVEV (reference sequence). The CDR3 region has the DNA TGTGCCAGCAGTGGTGTGAGAGGGACAGGGTATTTTGGCTACACCTTC. Encoded protein: CASSGVRGTGYFGYTF.

This clone was detected once. The genes are TRBV5-8 and TRBJ2-2, with a possible D match to TRBD2 (5 bases). The CDR3 spans 15 residues. Germline-derived CDR1 and CDR2 are SGHTS and YDEGEE. Trimming took off 3 bases at V and 4 bases at J, with 13 bases between the two ends. CDR3 sequence: CASSSHGVGTGELFF. The DNA for the CDR3 is TGTGCCAGCAGCTCGCACGGGGTCGGCACCGGGGAGCTGTTTTTT.

The V and J genes are TRBV6-5 and TRBJ2-2, with unresolved D. Trimming took 4 bases from V and 7 from J, leaving 16 bases between them. CDR3 size: 15 residues. Germline V gene lookup returns CDR1 MNHEY and CDR2 SVGAGI. As DNA, the CDR3 is TGTGCCAGCAGTTCAGCCTTATCTAGAGGCGGGGAGCTGTTTTTT. It translates to CASSSALSRGGELFF.

The V and J genes are TRBV19 and TRBJ2-4; 9 nucleotides line up with TRBD2. This CDR3 is 18 amino acids long. Germline V CDR1 and CDR2: LNHDA, SQIVND (reference sequence). With 6 bases clipped from V and 1 base from J, the junction kept 13 bases outside the gene matches. This CDR3 is CASSTPASGVPAKNIQYF. As DNA, the CDR3 is TGTGCCAGTAGCACCCCGGCTAGCGGGGTACCGGCCAAAAACATTCAGTACTTC.

This clone showed up just once. V usage is TRBV2 and J usage is TRBJ1-6; D ambiguous. Trimming pared 7 bases from V and 4 bases from J, leaving 11 bases between. CDR1 and CDR2 (germline): SNHLY, FYNNEI. There are 14 residues in the CDR3. This chain's CDR3 is CASNLGGYNSPLHF. In DNA form, the CDR3 reads TGTGCCAGCAACCTAGGAGGGTATAATTCACCCCTCCACTTT.

This chain connects TRBV3-1 (or the pseudogene TRBV3-2) to TRBJ1-3; D possibly corresponds to TRBD1 (6 bases). The V gene lost 2 bases and the J gene lost 3 bases, with 14 bases spanning the gap. Looked up from germline, CDR1 is LGHDT and CDR2 is YNNKEL (reference sequence). This CDR3 is built from 16 residues. Here the CDR3 DNA reads TGTGCCAGCAGCCAATCACAACAGGGTTATGGAAACACCATATATTTT. Amino acid sequence: CASSQSQQGYGNTIYF.

The chain combines TRBV30 with TRBJ2-7; D might be TRBD2 (6 bases). CDR3 length: 13 residues. The V gene lost 3 bases and the J gene lost 2 bases, with 11 bases spanning the gap. Looked up from germline, CDR1 is GTSNPN and CDR2 is SVGIG (reference sequence). CDR3 residues: CAWSGGIPYEQYF. The CDR3 nucleotides read TGTGCCTGGAGCGGCGGGATACCCTACGAGCAGTACTTC. The full variable domain, completed using reference TRBV30 and TRBJ2-7, is SQTIHQWPATLVQPVGSPLSLECTVEGTSNPNLYWYRQAAGRGLQLLFYSVGIGQISSEVPQNLSASRPQDRQFILSSKKLLLSDSGFYLCAWSGGIPYEQYFGPGTRLTVT.

The chain couples TRBV10-1 to TRBJ2-2; D perhaps matches TRBD2 (5 bases). Deletions cut 6 bases from V and 0 bases from J, with 14 bases between. Germline V lookup: CDR1 WNHNN, CDR2 SYGVQD (reference sequence). The CDR3 contains 16 residues. In DNA form, the CDR3 reads TGCGCCAGCAGGTCCGGGGATAGAGCGAACACCGGGGAGCTGTTTTTT. This codes for CASRSGDRANTGELFF.

The chain uses TRBV10-3 and TRBJ2-7, with a tentative D call TRBD2 (5 bases). Germline CDR1 is ENHRY and CDR2 is SYGVKD. This CDR3 region has 14 residues. The CDR3 bases are TGTGCGACCCGACGGGATAGCCTTCAGGACGAGCAGTACTTC. Its protein is CATRRDSLQDEQYF.

This chain links TRBV9 with TRBJ2-3, with D possibly being TRBD1 (6 bases). V lost 0 bases, J lost 3 bases, and 8 bases lay in between. The CDR3 spans 14 residues. Germline V gene data show CDR1 as SGDLS and CDR2 as YYNGEE. The CDR3 reads CASSVAGETDTQYF. The CDR3 DNA reads TGTGCCAGCAGCGTAGCAGGGGAAACAGATACGCAGTATTTT.

In this sample, this clone turned up a few times. The V and J genes are TRBV30 and TRBJ1-2, with a tentative D call TRBD1 (5 bases). The germline V and J ends were trimmed by 1 base and 1 base, with 10 bases remaining between them. This CDR3 comprises 14 residues. From germline, CDR1 is GTSNPN and CDR2 SVGIG (reference sequence). The CDR3, as DNA: TGTGCCTGGAGTGCCAAGACAGTTAACTATGGCTACACCTTC. It translates to CAWSAKTVNYGYTF. The complete variable domain, with remaining parts taken from reference TRBV30 and TRBJ1-2, reads SQTIHQWPATLVQPVGSPLSLECTVEGTSNPNLYWYRQAAGRGLQLLFYSVGIGQISSEVPQNLSASRPQDRQFILSSKKLLLSDSGFYLCAWSAKTVNYGYTFGSGTRLTVV.

Here the CDR3 reads CASSLLDRGLDEQYF. As DNA, the CDR3 is TGTGCCAGCAGTTTACTCGACAGGGGGCTAGACGAGCAGTACTTC. The chain recombines TRBV28 with TRBJ2-7, with TRBD1 identical over 10 bases. V gave up 2 bases and J gave up 5 bases; unmatched junction bases: 6. The V gene's germline CDR1 is MDHEN and CDR2 SYDVKM. This CDR3 region has 15 residues.

This clone was seen a single time. V and J are TRBV9 and TRBJ2-3; TRBD2 agrees at 10 bases. This CDR3 region has 19 residues. Germline CDR1 reads SGDLS; CDR2 reads YYNGEE. With 1 base clipped from V and 2 bases from J, the junction kept 13 bases outside the gene matches. The CDR3 DNA follows: TGTGCCAGCAGCGTATTTCCCGGCACTAGCGGGAAAAACACAGATACGCAGTATTTT. Residues: CASSVFPGTSGKNTDTQYF.

J is TRBJ2-2 and V is TRBV27; the match to TRBD2 covers 10 bases. With 0 bases clipped from V and 6 bases from J, the junction kept 1 base outside the gene matches. Looked up from germline, CDR1 is MNHEY and CDR2 is SMNVEV (reference sequence). The CDR3 sequence is 15 residues long. This chain's CDR3 is CASSLSSGRAGELFF. The CDR3 DNA reads TGTGCCAGCAGTTTATCGAGCGGGAGGGCCGGGGAGCTGTTTTTT.